What follows is one T cell receptor beta chain and its context. Its antigen is unknown. These data originate in a study of early T cells in non-severe SARS-CoV-2 infection. Each single cDNA molecule received a unique molecular identifier. TCRdb analysed the 5' RACE reads with MiXCR anew, one entry per CDR3 protein. This table has approximately 71,000 distinct CDR3 sequences, around 12% appearing once. Findings and caveats of the study: VDJdb matches were skewed toward anti-spike CD8 T cell responses.

This receptor was taken from an adult who was a healthcare worker with PCR-confirmed SARS-CoV-2 infection or an uninfected control (not recorded which). Sequenced material: whole blood, taken at baseline.

CDR3 DNA: TGTGCCAGCAACGGACAGGACTACACCGGGGAGCTGTTTTTT. Translated: CASNGQDYTGELFF. V is TRBV2 and J is TRBJ2-2; the match to TRBD1 covers 7 bases. The CDR3 runs 14 residues. V shed 7 bases and J 3 bases; nucleotides not matched to a gene: 5. The germline V gene encodes CDR1 SNHLY and CDR2 FYNNEI.